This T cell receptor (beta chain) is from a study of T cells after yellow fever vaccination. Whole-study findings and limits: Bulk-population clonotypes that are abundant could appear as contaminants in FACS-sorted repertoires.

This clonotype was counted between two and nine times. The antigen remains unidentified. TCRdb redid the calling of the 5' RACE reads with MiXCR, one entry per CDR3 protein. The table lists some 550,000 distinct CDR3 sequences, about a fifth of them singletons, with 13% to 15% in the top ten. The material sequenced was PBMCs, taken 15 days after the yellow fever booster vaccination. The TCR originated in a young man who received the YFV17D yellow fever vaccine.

The CDR3 here is CASSQSGRADYEQYF. The CDR3, as DNA: TGCGCCAGCAGCCAAAGCGGGAGGGCCGACTACGAGCAGTACTTC. V usage is TRBV5-1 and J usage is TRBJ2-7; 10 bases line up with TRBD2. The V gene's germline CDR1 is SGHRS and CDR2 YFSETQ. This CDR3 is built from 15 residues. The trim removed 4 bases at V and 3 bases at J, leaving 7 bases unmatched.